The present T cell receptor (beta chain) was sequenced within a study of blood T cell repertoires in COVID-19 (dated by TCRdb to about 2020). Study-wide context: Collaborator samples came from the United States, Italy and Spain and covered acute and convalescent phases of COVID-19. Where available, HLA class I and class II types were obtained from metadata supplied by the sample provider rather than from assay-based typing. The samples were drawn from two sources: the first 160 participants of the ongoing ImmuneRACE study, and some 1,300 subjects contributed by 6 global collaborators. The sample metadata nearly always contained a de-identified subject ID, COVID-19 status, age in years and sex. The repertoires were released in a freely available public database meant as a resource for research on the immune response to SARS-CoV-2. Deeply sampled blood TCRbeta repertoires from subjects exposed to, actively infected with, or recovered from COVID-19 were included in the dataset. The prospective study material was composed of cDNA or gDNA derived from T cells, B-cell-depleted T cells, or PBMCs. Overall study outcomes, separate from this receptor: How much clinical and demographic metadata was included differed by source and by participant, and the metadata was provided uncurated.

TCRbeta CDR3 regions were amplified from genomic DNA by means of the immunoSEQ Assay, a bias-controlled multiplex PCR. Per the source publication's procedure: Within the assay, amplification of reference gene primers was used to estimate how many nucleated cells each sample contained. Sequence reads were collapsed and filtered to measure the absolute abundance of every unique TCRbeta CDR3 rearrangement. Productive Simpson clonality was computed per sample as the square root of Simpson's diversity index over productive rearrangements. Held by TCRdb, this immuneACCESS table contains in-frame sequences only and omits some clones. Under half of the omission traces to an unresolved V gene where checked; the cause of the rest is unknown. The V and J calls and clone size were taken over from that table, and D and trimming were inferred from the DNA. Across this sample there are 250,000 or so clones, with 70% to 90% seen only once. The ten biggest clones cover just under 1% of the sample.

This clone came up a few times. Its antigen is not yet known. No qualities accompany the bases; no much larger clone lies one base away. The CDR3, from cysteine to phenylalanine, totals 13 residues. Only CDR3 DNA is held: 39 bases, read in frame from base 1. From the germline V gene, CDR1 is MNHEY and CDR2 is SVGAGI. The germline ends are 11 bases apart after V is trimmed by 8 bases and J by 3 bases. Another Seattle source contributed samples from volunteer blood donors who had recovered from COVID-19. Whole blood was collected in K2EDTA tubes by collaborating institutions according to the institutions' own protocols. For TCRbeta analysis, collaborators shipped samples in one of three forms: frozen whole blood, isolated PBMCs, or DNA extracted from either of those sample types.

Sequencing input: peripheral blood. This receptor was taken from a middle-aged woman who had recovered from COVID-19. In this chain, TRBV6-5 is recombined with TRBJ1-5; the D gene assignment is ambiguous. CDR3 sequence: CASGQPINQPQHF. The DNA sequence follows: TGTGCCAGCGGGCAGCCCATCAATCAGCCCCAGCATTTT.